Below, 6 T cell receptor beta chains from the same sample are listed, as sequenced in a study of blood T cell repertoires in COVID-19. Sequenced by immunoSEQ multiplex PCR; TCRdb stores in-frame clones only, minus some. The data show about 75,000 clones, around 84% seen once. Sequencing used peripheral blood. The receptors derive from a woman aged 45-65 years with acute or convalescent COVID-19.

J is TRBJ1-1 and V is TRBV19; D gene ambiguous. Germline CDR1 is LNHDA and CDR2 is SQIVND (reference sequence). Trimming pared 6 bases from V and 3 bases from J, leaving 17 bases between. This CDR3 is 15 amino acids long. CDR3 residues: CASSTEGLGYTEAFF. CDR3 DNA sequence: TGTGCCAGTAGCACTGAGGGTCTCGGGTACACTGAAGCTTTCTTT.

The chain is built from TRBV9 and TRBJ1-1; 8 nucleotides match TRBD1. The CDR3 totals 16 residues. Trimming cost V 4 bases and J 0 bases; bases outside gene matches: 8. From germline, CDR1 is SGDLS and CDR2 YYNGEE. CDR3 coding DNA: TGTGCCAGCAGCTTTACGACAGGGGCCCTGAACACTGAAGCTTTCTTT. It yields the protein CASSFTTGALNTEAFF.

CDR3 region: CASSLDRVLGSEQFF. The CDR3 nucleotides read TGCGCCAGCAGCTTGGATAGAGTGCTCGGTAGTGAGCAGTTCTTC. The chain carries TRBV5-1 and TRBJ2-1; D not certain. V was clipped by 0 bases and J by 9 bases, with 16 bases between them. The CDR3 consists of 15 residues. In germline, CDR1 is SGHRS, CDR2 YFSETQ.

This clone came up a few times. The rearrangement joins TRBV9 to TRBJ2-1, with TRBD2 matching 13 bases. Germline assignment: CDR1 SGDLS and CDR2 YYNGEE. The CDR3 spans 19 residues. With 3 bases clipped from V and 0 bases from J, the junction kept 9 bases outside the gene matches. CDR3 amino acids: CASSAGLAGFASSYNEQFF. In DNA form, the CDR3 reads TGTGCCAGCAGCGCGGGACTAGCGGGATTTGCGAGCTCCTACAATGAGCAGTTCTTC. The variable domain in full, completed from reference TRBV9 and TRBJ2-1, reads DSGVTQTPKHLITATGQRVTLRCSPRSGDLSVYWYQQSLDQGLQFLIQYYNGEERAKGNILERFSAQQFPDLHSELNLSSLELGDSALYFCASSAGLAGFASSYNEQFFGPGTRLTVL.

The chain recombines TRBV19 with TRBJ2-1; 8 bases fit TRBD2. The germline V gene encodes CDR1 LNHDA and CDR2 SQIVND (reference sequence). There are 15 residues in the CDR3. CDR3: CASPGGGLGDNEQFF. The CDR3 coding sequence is TGTGCGAGTCCCGGGGGGGGGTTAGGAGACAATGAGCAGTTCTTC.

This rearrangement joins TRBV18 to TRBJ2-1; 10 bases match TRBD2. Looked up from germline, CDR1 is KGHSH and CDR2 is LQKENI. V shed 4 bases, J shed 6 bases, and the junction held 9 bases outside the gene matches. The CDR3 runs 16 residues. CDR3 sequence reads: CASSLPLAGVVNEQFF. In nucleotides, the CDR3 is TGTGCCAGCTCACTTCCGCTAGCGGGAGTTGTCAATGAGCAGTTCTTC.